One sample yielded the 18 T cell receptor beta chains listed below, sequenced in a study of Ad26.COV2.S vaccination and SARS-CoV-2 variants. As to treatment: around 19 received Ad26.COV2.S at low or high dose, single or two shots; about 5 received placebo; per-sample allocation not given. Sampling occurred on day 63 after the first vaccine or placebo injection. TCRdb's table, derived via immunoSEQ multiplex PCR, lists solely in-frame clones and lacks some. The sample includes 440,000 or so clones, roughly 87% of them seen just once. The material sequenced was peripheral blood, taken in a trial of Ad26.COV2.S vaccine versus placebo. The receptors come from a person between 18 and 60 years old who received the Ad26.COV2.S COVID-19 vaccine or a placebo.

The chain has TRBV13 and TRBJ2-7; tentative D call: TRBD2 (5 bases). CDR3 length: 13 amino acids. Germline V gene sequence: CDR1 PRHDT, CDR2 FYEKMQ (reference sequence). Trimming stripped 6 bases from V and 7 bases from J, with 16 bases between. The CDR3 loop is CASRGGTLGEQYF. In nucleotides, the CDR3 is TGTGCCAGCAGAGGAGGAACGTTGGGAGAGCAGTACTTC.

The chain is built from TRBV11-3 and TRBJ2-5; weak D call: TRBD1 (6 bases). CDR1 is SGHNT, CDR2 YENEEA, per germline. The CDR3 totals 16 residues. V was pared by 4 bases and J by 4 bases, with 19 bases between. The CDR3 region is CASSSGPGKGGETQYF. CDR3 DNA: TGTGCCAGCAGCTCGGGGCCGGGAAAAGGGGGAGAGACCCAGTACTTC.

This clone was recorded once. The chain combines TRBV4-1 with TRBJ1-6; no clear D gene. The V end was cut by 4 bases, the J end by 7 bases, with 23 bases between. In germline, CDR1 is MGHRA, CDR2 YSYEKL. The CDR3 contains 18 residues. The CDR3: CASSPTDRAVSLNSPLHF. The CDR3 bases are TGCGCCAGCAGCCCTACAGACCGGGCCGTCTCGCTGAATTCACCCCTCCACTTT.

The chain has TRBV28 and TRBJ2-7, with TRBD2 matching 10 bases. The CDR3 consists of 13 residues. J gave up 2 bases and V 7 bases, and 2 bases lay outside the gene matches. CDR1 is MDHEN and CDR2 is SYDVKM in the germline V gene. The CDR3 region is CASTLAGAYEQYF. The DNA of the CDR3 is TGTGCCAGCACTCTAGCGGGAGCCTACGAGCAGTACTTC.

J is TRBJ1-4 and V is TRBV3-1 (or the pseudogene TRBV3-2), with unresolved D. This CDR3 is built from 14 residues. Germline-derived CDR1 and CDR2 are LGHDT and YNNKEL (reference sequence). V was shortened by 5 bases and J by 0 bases, with 7 bases between the two germline ends. The CDR3 loop is CASSNGATNEKLFF. As DNA, the CDR3 is TGTGCCAGCAGCAACGGGGCAACTAATGAAAAACTGTTTTTT.

The chain carries TRBV6-5 and TRBJ1-5; 9 bases are shared with TRBD1. Germline V CDR1 and CDR2: MNHEY, SVGAGI. Losses at the gene ends were 5 bases for V and 7 bases for J; bases not matched to a gene: 9. CDR3 length equals 15 residues. This chain's CDR3 is CASSPTGGLTQPQHF. In DNA form, the CDR3 reads TGTGCCAGCAGTCCCACAGGGGGCCTCACCCAGCCCCAGCATTTT.

The rearrangement links TRBV6-5 to TRBJ2-7; tentatively, D is TRBD2 (7 bases). V gave up 5 bases and J gave up 3 bases, with 14 bases separating them. The CDR3 sequence is 14 residues long. Germline CDR1 and CDR2: MNHEY and SVGAGI. The CDR3 reads CASSPRGAHYEQYF. In DNA, the CDR3 is TGTGCCAGCAGTCCCCGGGGGGCTCACTACGAGCAGTACTTC.

The J gene is TRBJ2-7, the V gene TRBV20-1; D gene ambiguous. Germline assignment: CDR1 DFQATT and CDR2 SNEGSKA (reference sequence). The germline V and J ends were trimmed by 3 bases and 0 bases, with 12 bases remaining between them. The CDR3 spans 14 residues. The CDR3 loop is CSASDIRYSYEQYF. CDR3 DNA sequence: TGCAGTGCTAGTGACATACGGTACTCCTACGAGCAGTACTTC.

The V call is TRBV6-5, the J call TRBJ2-7; D is undetermined. The CDR3 runs 12 residues. V lost 8 bases and J 4 bases, leaving 12 bases between the germline ends. The germline V gene encodes CDR1 MNHEY and CDR2 SVGAGI. The CDR3: CASGQRSYEQYF. DNA of the CDR3: TGTGCCAGCGGCCAGAGGAGTTACGAGCAGTACTTC.

The V and J genes are TRBV2 and TRBJ1-6; the D gene is possibly TRBD1 (5 bases). The CDR3 contains 14 residues. The germline gives CDR1 SNHLY, CDR2 FYNNEI. V was cut by 7 bases and J by 10 bases, with 17 bases left in between. In DNA, the CDR3 is TGTGCCAGCACTCTAGACAGAGGAGGCTCACCCCTCCACTTT. Translated, it gives CASTLDRGGSPLHF.

The genes are TRBV5-1 and TRBJ2-2; either TRBD1 or TRBD2 may fit D (6 bases each). The CDR3 is 14 residues long. The ends were cut back, 5 bases at V and 5 bases at J, with 13 bases in the middle. Germline assignment: CDR1 SGHRS and CDR2 YFSETQ. The CDR3: CASSRGRGTGELFF. CDR3 bases: TGCGCCAGCAGTCGGGGGCGAGGAACCGGGGAGCTGTTTTTT.

The chain recombines TRBV9 with TRBJ2-1; 8 nucleotides align to TRBD2. Trimming at V came to 0 bases and at J to 1 base, leaving 9 bases not matched to a gene. Germline-derived CDR1 and CDR2 are SGDLS and YYNGEE. The CDR3 contains 18 residues. The CDR3: CASSVGSSGYNSYNEQFF. The CDR3 DNA is TGTGCCAGCAGCGTAGGATCTAGCGGGTACAATTCCTACAATGAGCAGTTCTTC.

The gene calls are TRBV7-9 and TRBJ1-6, with 10 bases identical to TRBD1. The CDR3 covers 16 residues. Losses at the gene ends were 5 bases for V and 8 bases for J; bases not matched to a gene: 9. Germline V gene sequence: CDR1 SEHNR, CDR2 FQNEAQ (reference sequence). The CDR3 region is CASSLRQGAFDSPLHF. The CDR3 nucleotides read TGTGCCAGCAGCCTTAGACAGGGGGCTTTTGATTCACCCCTCCACTTT.

V usage is TRBV2 and J usage is TRBJ2-1, with 12 bases aligning to TRBD2. The CDR3 sequence is 15 residues long. V was clipped by 4 bases and J by 6 bases; unmatched bases: 4. Germline values: CDR1 SNHLY, CDR2 FYNNEI. The chain's CDR3 is CASSGTSGRSNEQFF. CDR3 nucleotides: TGTGCCAGCAGTGGTACTAGCGGGAGGAGCAATGAGCAGTTCTTC.

This sequence joins TRBV7-2 and TRBJ2-6; weak D call: TRBD1 (5 bases). This CDR3 spans 15 amino acids. Germline lookup yields CDR1 SGHTA and CDR2 FQGNSA. V shed 1 base and J shed 1 base, with 5 bases lying between them. CDR3 amino acids: CASSLEGSGANVLTF. The CDR3 region has the DNA TGTGCCAGCAGCTTAGAGGGGTCTGGGGCCAACGTCCTGACTTTC.

This chain uses TRBV7-8 with TRBJ1-6, with D uncertain. Germline CDR1 SGHVS, CDR2 FQNEAQ. The CDR3 has 14 residues. The germline V and J ends were trimmed by 10 bases and 3 bases, with 13 bases remaining between them. The CDR3 protein is CATQEGFYNSPLHF. DNA for the CDR3: TGTGCCACCCAGGAAGGTTTCTATAATTCACCCCTCCACTTT.

The CDR3 sequence is CASTLREGYQPQHF. The CDR3, as DNA: TGTGCCAGCACCCTGAGGGAGGGGTATCAGCCCCAGCATTTT. The J gene is TRBJ1-5, the V gene TRBV28; maybe TRBD1 (5 bases). CDR3 size: 14 residues. Germline V gives CDR1 MDHEN, CDR2 SYDVKM. V dropped 7 bases and J dropped 5 bases, with 15 bases sitting between them.

The chain combines TRBV5-4 with TRBJ2-3, with D uncertain. Per germline, CDR1 SGHNT and CDR2 YYREEE (reference sequence). V gave up 4 bases and J gave up 5 bases, with 14 bases separating them. The CDR3 totals 14 residues. Here the CDR3 reads CASSTLTPEDTQYF. CDR3 sequence (DNA): TGTGCCAGCAGCACCTTGACACCGGAAGATACGCAGTATTTT.